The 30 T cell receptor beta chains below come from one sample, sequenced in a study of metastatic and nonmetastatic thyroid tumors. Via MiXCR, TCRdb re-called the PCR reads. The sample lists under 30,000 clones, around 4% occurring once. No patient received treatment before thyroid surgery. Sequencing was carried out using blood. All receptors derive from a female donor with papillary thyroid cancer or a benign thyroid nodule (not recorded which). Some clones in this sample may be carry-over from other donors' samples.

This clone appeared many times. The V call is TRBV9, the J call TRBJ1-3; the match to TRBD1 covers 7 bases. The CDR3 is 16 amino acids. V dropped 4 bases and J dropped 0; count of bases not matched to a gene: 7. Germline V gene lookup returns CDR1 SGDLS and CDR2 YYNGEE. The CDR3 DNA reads TGTGCCAGCAGCATGGGACAGCCCCGCTCTGGAAACACCATATATTTT. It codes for CASSMGQPRSGNTIYF.

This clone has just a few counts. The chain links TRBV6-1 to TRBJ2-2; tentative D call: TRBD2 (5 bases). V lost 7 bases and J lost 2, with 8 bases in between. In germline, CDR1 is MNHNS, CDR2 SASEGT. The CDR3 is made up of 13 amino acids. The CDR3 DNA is TGTGCCAGCAAAGCGGAAAACACCGGGGAGCTGTTTTTT. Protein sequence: CASKAENTGELFF.

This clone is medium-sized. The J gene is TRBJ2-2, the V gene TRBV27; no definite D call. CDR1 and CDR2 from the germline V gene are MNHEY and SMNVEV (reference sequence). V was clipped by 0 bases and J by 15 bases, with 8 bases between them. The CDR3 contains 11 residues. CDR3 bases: TGTGCCAGCAGTTTATCGGTCGAAGTGTTTTTT. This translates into CASSLSVEVFF.

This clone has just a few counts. CDR3: CSARDGASGTGELFF. The CDR3 region has the DNA TGCAGTGCTAGAGATGGGGCTAGCGGAACCGGGGAGCTGTTTTTT. The gene calls are TRBV20-1 and TRBJ2-2; the match to TRBD2 covers 7 bases. In germline, CDR1 is DFQATT, CDR2 SNEGSKA (reference sequence). The CDR3 has 15 amino acids. V lost 0 bases and J lost 5; bases outside the gene matches: 6.

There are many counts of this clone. CDR3 sequence: CASRRDLAGGPRRQFF. CDR3 in DNA: TGTGCCAGCAGGAGGGACCTAGCGGGAGGGCCAAGAAGGCAGTTCTTC. The chain is built from TRBV3-1 and TRBJ2-1; 12 bases line up with TRBD2. Trimming cost V 6 bases and J 12 bases; bases outside gene matches: 15. The CDR3 extends over 16 amino acids. Per germline, CDR1 LGHDT and CDR2 YNNKEL (reference sequence).

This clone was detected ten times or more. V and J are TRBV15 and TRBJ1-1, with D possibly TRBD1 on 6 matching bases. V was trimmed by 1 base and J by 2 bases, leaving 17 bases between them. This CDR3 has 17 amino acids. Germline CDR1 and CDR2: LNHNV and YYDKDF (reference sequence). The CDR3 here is CATSRGRGRTFNTEAFF. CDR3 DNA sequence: TGTGCCACCAGCAGAGGCAGGGGACGTACATTTAACACTGAAGCTTTCTTT.

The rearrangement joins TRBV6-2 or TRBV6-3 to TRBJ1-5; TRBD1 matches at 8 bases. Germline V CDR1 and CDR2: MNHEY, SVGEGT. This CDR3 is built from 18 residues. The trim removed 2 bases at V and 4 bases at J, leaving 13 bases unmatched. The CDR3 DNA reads TGTGCCAGCAGTTACCGTCCATGGACAGGGAGGATGAATCAGCCCCAGCATTTT. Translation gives CASSYRPWTGRMNQPQHF.

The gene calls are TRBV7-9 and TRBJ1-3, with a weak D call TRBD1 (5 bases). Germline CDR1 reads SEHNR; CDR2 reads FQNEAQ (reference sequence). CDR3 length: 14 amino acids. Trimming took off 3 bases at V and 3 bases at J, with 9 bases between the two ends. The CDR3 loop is CASSFSGGGNTIYF. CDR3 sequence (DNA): TGTGCCAGCAGCTTCAGTGGGGGTGGAAACACCATATATTTT.

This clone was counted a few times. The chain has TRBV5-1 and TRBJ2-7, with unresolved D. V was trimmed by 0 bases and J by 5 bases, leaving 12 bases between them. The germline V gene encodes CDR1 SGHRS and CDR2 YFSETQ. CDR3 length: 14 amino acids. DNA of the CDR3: TGCGCCAGCAGCTTGGGGCCACAGACGGACGAGCAGTACTTC. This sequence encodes CASSLGPQTDEQYF.

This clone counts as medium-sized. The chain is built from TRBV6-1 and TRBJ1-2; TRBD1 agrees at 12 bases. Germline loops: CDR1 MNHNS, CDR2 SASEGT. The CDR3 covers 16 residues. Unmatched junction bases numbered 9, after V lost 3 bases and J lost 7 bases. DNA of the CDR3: TGTGCCAGCAGTGACCGGGACAGGGGGCGAAAATCTGGCTACACCTTC. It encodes CASSDRDRGRKSGYTF.

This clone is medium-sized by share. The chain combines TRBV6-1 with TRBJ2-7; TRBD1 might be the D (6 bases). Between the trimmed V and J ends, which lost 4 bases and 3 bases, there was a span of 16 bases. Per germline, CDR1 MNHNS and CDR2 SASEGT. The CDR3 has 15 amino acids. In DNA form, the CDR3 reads TGTGCCAGCAGTGTTTTGGGGGAAGGGGGCTACGAGCAGTACTTC. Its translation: CASSVLGEGGYEQYF.

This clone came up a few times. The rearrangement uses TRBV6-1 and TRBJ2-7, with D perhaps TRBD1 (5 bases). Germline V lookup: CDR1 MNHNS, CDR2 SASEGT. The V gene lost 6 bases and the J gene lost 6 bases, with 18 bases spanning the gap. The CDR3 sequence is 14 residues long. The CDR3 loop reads CASRMTAMFPEQYV. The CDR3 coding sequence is TGTGCCAGCAGAATGACAGCCATGTTTCCCGAGCAGTACGTC.

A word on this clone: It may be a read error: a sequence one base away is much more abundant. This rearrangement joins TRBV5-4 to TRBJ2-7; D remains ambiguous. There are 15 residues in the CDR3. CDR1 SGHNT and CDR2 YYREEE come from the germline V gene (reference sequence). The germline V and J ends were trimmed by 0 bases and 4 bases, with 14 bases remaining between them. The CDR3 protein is CASSLELGSLYEQYF. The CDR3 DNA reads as TGTGCCAGCAGCTTGGAACTGGGAAGTTTGTACGAGCAGTACTTC.

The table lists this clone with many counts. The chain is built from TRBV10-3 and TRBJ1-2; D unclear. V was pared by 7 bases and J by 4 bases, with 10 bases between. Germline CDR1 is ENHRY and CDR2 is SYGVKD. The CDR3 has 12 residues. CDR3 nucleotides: TGTGCCATCAACGGCGGACCCTATGGCTACACCTTC. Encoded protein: CAINGGPYGYTF.

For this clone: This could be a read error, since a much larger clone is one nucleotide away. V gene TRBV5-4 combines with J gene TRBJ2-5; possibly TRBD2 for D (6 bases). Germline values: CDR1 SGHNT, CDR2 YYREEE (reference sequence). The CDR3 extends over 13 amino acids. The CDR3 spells CDSRGGSQETQYF. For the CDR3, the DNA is TGTGACAGCCGTGGGGGGAGTCAAGAGACCCAGTACTTC.

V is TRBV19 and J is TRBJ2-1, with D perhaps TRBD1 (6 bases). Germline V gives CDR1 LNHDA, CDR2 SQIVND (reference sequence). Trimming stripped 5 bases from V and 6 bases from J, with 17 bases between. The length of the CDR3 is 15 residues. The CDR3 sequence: CASSVTGSAANEQFF. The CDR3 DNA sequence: TGTGCCAGTAGTGTTACAGGGTCCGCAGCCAATGAGCAGTTCTTC.

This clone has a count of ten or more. The CDR3 loop is CASSLGGKTPFF. The DNA for the CDR3 is TGTGCCAGCTCTCTGGGGGGCAAAACCCCGTTCTTC. The chain joins TRBV18 to TRBJ2-1; D tentatively reads TRBD1 or TRBD2 (6 bases each). V lost 6 bases and J lost 15, with 18 bases in between. The CDR3 length is 12 residues. CDR1 and CDR2 from the germline V gene are KGHSH and LQKENI.

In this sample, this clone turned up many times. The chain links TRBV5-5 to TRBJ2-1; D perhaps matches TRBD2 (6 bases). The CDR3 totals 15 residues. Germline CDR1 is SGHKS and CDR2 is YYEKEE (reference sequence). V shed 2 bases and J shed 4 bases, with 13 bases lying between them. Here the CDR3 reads CASSFEDYLYNEQFF. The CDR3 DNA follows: TGTGCCAGCAGCTTCGAGGACTACTTATACAATGAGCAGTTCTTC.

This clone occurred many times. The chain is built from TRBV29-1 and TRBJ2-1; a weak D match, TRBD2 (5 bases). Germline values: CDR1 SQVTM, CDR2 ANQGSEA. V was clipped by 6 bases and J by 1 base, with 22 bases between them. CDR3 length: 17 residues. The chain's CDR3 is CSVAPGSQRGSYNEQFF. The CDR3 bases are TGCAGCGTCGCCCCGGGCTCCCAAAGAGGGTCCTACAATGAGCAGTTCTTC.

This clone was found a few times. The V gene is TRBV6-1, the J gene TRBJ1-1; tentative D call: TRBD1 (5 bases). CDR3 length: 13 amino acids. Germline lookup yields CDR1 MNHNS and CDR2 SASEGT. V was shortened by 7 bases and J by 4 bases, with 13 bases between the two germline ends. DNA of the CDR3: TGTGCCAGCACCCATGGGGGTACCACTGAAGCTTTCTTT. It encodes CASTHGGTTEAFF.

The CDR3 DNA reads TGTGCCAGCAGCGACGGGACTAGCGGGTATTACTACTACAATGAGCAGTTCTTC. As protein: CASSDGTSGYYYYNEQFF. V is TRBV12-3 or TRBV12-4 and J is TRBJ2-1; the match to TRBD2 covers 12 bases. This CDR3 has 18 amino acids. V was clipped by 6 bases and J by 3 bases; unmatched bases: 12.

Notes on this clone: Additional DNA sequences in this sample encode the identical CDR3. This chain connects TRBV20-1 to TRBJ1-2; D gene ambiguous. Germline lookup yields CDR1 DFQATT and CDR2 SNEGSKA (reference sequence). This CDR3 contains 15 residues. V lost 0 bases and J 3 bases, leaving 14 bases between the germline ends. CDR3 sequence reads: CSARDLRASDYGYTF. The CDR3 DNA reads TGCAGTGCTAGAGATCTTAGGGCGTCGGACTATGGCTACACCTTC.

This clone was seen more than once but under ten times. The CDR3 loop is CASSLLPRRRWITGELFF. The CDR3 DNA follows: TGTGCCAGCAGTTTATTACCCCGACGGCGGTGGATCACCGGGGAGCTGTTTTTT. The V gene is TRBV28, the J gene TRBJ2-2; D call uncertain. The V and J ends lost 1 base and 4 bases respectively, with 19 bases between them. CDR3 length equals 18 residues. Germline values: CDR1 MDHEN, CDR2 SYDVKM.

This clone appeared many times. The CDR3 here is CASSQVIAGDTGELFF. The CDR3 bases are TGTGCCAGCAGCCAAGTGATAGCGGGAGACACCGGGGAGCTGTTTTTT. The V gene is TRBV4-2, the J gene TRBJ2-2, with TRBD2 identical over 9 bases. CDR3 length: 16 residues. Looked up from germline, CDR1 is LGHNA and CDR2 is YNFKEQ. V shed 1 base, J shed 3 bases, and the junction held 3 bases outside the gene matches.

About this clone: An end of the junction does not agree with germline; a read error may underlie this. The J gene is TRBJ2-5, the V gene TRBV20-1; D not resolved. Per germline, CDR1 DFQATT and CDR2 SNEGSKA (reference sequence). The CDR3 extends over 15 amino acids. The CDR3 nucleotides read TGCAGTGCTAGAGATTGTGCGCTTAGCCAAGATACCCAGTACTTC. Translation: CSARDCALSQDTQYF.

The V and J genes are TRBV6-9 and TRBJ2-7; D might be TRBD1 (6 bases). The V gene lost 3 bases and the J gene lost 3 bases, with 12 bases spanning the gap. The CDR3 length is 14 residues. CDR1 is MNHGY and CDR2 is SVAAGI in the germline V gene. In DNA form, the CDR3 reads TGTGCCAGCAGTTACGACAGGACAAGCTACGAGCAGTACTTC. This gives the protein CASSYDRTSYEQYF.

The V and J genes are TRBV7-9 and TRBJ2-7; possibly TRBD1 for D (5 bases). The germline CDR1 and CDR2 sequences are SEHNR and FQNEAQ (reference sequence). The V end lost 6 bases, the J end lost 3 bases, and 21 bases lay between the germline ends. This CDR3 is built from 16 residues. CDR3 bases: TGTGCCAGCAGTAGCTCCGGGCAGGGCGAAGACTACGAGCAGTACTTC. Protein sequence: CASSSSGQGEDYEQYF.

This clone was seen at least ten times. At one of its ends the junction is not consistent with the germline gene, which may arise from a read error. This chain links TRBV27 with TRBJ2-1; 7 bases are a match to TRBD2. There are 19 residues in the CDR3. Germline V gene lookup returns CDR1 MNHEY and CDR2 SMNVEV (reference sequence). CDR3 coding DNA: TGTACCAGCAGTCTTCTGACAGCCGCTTGGGGGGGCTCCTACAATGAGCAGTTCTTC. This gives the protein CTSSLLTAAWGGSYNEQFF.

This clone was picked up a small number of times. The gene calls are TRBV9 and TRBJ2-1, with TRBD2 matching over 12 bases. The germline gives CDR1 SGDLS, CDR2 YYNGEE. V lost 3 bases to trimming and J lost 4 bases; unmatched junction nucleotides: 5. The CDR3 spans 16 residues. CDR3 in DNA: TGTGCCAGCAGCGAGGGAGGACTAGCGGGGTACAATGAGCAGTTCTTC. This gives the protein CASSEGGLAGYNEQFF. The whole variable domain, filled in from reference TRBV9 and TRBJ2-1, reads DSGVTQTPKHLITATGQRVTLRCSPRSGDLSVYWYQQSLDQGLQFLIQYYNGEERAKGNILERFSAQQFPDLHSELNLSSLELGDSALYFCASSEGGLAGYNEQFFGPGTRLTVL.

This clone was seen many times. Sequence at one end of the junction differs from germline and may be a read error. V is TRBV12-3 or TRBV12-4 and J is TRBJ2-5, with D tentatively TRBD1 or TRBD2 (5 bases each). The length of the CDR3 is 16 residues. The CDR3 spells CASSLGKNGGQETQYF. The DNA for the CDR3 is TGTGCCAGCAGCTTAGGAAAAAATGGGGGCCAAGAGACCCAGTACTTC.